This TCR beta chain is from a study of type 1 and type 2 diabetes patients. Study as a whole: Samples came from type 1 diabetic, type 2 diabetic or nondiabetic people, recruited in China. Magnetic bead positive selection isolated CD4+ or CD8+ T cells from PBMCs. Study conclusions and caveats: A median of one highly-expanded CD4+ clone, covering under 5% of reads, occurred in type 2 diabetes.

As to this clonotype: Its antigen is as yet unknown.

The trim removed 3 bases at V and 0 bases at J, leaving 15 bases unmatched. This CDR3 contains 18 residues. Germline CDR1 reads DFQATT; CDR2 reads SNEGSKA (reference sequence). Genomic DNA was the PCR template. Amplification of the beta chain CDR3 used 30 forward and 13 reverse multiplex primers. TCRdb reprocessed the multiplex PCR reads via MiXCR and lists one record per CDR3 protein. The sample lists fewer than 300,000 distinct CDR3 sequences, 45% to 60% seen once, with roughly an eighth in the top ten. The chain recombines TRBV20-1 with TRBJ1-1; 8 nucleotides line up with TRBD1. The sequence derives from a man aged 18 to 35 with type 2 diabetes. Sequenced: peripheral blood mononuclear cells (PBMCs). Here the CDR3 DNA reads TGCAGTGCTAGCGGATTGTTTGACAGGGGATTTGTGAACACTGAAGCTTTCTTT. Translating it yields CSASGLFDRGFVNTEAFF.